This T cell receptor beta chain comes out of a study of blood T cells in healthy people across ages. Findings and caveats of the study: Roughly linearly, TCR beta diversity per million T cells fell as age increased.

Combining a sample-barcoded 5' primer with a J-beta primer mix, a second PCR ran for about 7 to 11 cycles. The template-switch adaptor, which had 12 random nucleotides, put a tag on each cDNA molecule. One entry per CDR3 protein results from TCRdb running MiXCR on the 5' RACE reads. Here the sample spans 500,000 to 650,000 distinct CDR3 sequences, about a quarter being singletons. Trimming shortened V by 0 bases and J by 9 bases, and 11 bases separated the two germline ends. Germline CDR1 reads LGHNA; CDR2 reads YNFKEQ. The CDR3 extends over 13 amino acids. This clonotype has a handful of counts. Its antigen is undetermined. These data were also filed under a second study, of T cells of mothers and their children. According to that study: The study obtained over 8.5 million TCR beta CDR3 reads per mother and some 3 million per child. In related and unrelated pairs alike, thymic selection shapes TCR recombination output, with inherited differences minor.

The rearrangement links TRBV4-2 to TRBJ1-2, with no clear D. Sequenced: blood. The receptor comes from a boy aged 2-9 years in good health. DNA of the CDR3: TGTGCCAGCAGCCAAGAGCTCTTTATGAGCTACACCTTC. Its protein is CASSQELFMSYTF.